This TCR beta chain was found in a study of CD4 T cells in relation to SARS-CoV-2 and coronaviruses. Study-wide points: Crossreactivity was assessed only for spike protein, not other viral proteins. SARS-CoV-2-driven expansion was significantly weaker in crossreactive than monoreactive clones. In roughly 65% of donors, memory CD4+ clonotypes crossrecognized SARS-CoV-2 and at least one common cold coronavirus spike.

Deep TCR-beta sequencing used DNA from uncultured naive and memory CD4+ T cells. The repertoire was sequenced with immunoSEQ multiplex PCR; TCRdb's copy has only in-frame clones and lacks some. The repertoire includes roughly 61,000 clones, 70% to 90% of them detected once, and about 1.4% sits in the top ten. Germline loops: CDR1 SGHKS, CDR2 YYEKEE (reference sequence). The CDR3 has 16 amino acids. Trimming took off 5 bases at V and 6 bases at J, with 21 bases between the two ends. Unexposed donor CD4+ T cells date from 2011-2018, before the COVID-19 pandemic. The count of this clone is one. Its antigen is not identified.

The chain links TRBV5-5 to TRBJ1-5, with D possibly being TRBD1 (5 bases). The sample was memory CD4+ T cells from PBMCs. This clonotype originated in a human donor in good health. In DNA form, the CDR3 reads TGTGCCAGCAGTCCCGGACGGATCCAAGGGGTTCAGCCCCAGCATTTT. It yields the protein CASSPGRIQGVQPQHF. The full variable domain, in which reference TRBV5-5 and TRBJ1-5 provide the parts outside the CDR3, is DAGVTQSPTHLIKTRGQQVTLRCSPISGHKSVSWYQQVLGQGPQFIFQYYEKEERGRGNFPDRFSARQFPNYSSELNVNALLLGDSALYLCASSPGRIQGVQPQHFGDGTRLSIL.